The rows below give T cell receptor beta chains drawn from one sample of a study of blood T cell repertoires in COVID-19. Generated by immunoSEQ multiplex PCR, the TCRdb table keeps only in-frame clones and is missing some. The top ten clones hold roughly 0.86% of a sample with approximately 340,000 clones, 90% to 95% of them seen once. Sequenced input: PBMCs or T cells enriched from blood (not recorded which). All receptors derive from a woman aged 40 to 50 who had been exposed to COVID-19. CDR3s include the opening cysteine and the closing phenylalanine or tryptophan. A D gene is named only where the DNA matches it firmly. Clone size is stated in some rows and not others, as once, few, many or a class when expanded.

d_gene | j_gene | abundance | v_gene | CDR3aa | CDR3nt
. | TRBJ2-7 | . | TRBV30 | CAWGLLGGPRSYEQYF | TGTGCCTGGGGTCTCCTCGGGGGGCCCCGATCCTACGAGCAGTACTTC
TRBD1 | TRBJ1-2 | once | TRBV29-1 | CSVETGAFYGYTF | TGCAGCGTTGAAACAGGGGCGTTCTATGGCTACACCTTC
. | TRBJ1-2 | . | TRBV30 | CAWITGRVRGPYGYTF | TGTGCCTGGATTACTGGTCGTGTCAGGGGCCCCTATGGCTACACCTTC
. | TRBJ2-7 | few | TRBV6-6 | CASTRGRAYEQYF | TGTGCCAGCACCAGGGGCCGTGCCTACGAGCAGTACTTC
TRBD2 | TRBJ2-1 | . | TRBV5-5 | CASSPTSGRANEQFF | TGTGCCAGCAGCCCGACTAGCGGGAGGGCCAATGAGCAGTTCTTC
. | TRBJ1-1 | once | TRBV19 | CASSLATGNTEAFF | TGTGCCAGTAGTCTTGCCACAGGGAACACTGAAGCTTTCTTT
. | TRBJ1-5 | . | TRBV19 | CASSTRHNLPQHF | TGTGCCAGTAGTACGCGGCACAACCTCCCCCAGCATTTT
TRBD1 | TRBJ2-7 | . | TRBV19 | CASSNKGGAIYEQYF | TGTGCCAGTAGTAACAAAGGGGGCGCGATCTACGAGCAGTACTTC
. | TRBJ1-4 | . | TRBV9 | CASSAGGGLGEKLFF | TGTGCCAGCAGCGCCGGGGGAGGTCTGGGTGAAAAACTGTTTTTT
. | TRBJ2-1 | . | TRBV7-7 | CASSQGGGEDNEQFF | TGTGCTAGCAGCCAGGGAGGGGGAGAAGACAATGAGCAGTTCTTC
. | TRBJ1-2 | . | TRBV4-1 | CASSQVVGLNYGYTF | TGCGCCAGCAGCCAAGTCGTCGGGTTAAACTATGGCTACACCTTC
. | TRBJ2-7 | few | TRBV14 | CASSQVGRGSYEQYF | TGTGCCAGCAGCCAAGTTGGGCGGGGAAGCTACGAGCAGTACTTC
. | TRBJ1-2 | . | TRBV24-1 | CATSVPVRGGENYGYTF | TGTGCCACCAGTGTCCCCGTTCGCGGGGGTGAAAACTATGGCTACACCTTC
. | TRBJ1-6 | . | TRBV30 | CAWSGAANSPLHF | TGTGCCTGGAGTGGGGCAGCAAATTCACCCCTCCACTTT
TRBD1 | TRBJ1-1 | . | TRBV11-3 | CASSLWTGGGDTEAFF | TGTGCCAGCAGCTTATGGACAGGGGGCGGGGACACTGAAGCTTTCTTT
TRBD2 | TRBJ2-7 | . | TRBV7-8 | CASSLAGTSGSYEQYF | TGTGCCAGCAGCTTAGCCGGGACTAGCGGGAGTTACGAGCAGTACTTC
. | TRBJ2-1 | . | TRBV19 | CASSSAASSYNEQFF | TGTGCCAGTAGTAGTGCTGCGAGCTCCTACAATGAGCAGTTCTTC
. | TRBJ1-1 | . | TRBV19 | CASSISWNTEAFF | TGTGCCAGTAGTATTAGTTGGAACACTGAAGCTTTCTTT
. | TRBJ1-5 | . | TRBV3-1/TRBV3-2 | CASSQDKRGGMRNQPQHF | TGTGCCAGCAGCCAAGATAAGAGGGGAGGAATGCGCAATCAGCCCCAGCATTTT
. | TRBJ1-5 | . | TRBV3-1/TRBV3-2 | CASSQTGSGQPQHF | TGTGCCAGCAGCCAAACAGGGTCGGGTCAGCCCCAGCATTTT
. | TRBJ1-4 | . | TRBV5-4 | CASSLDGINEKLFF | TGTGCCAGCAGCTTGGACGGGATTAATGAAAAACTGTTTTTT
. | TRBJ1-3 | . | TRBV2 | CASSELRDSGNTIYF | TGTGCCAGCAGTGAACTCCGGGACTCTGGAAACACCATATATTTT
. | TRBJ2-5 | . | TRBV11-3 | CASSSLTGETQYF | TGTGCCAGCAGCTCCTTAACCGGGGAGACCCAGTACTTC
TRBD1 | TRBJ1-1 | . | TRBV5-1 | CASSTSWTGGTEAFF | TGCGCCAGCAGCACCTCCTGGACAGGGGGCACTGAAGCTTTCTTT
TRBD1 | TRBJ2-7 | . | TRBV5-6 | CASSFIGQGDEQYF | TGTGCCAGCAGCTTTATCGGACAGGGAGACGAGCAGTACTTC
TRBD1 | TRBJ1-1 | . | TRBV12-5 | CASGLDRTGMNTEAFF | TGTGCTAGTGGTTTGGACCGGACAGGGATGAACACTGAAGCTTTCTTT
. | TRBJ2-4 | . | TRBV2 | CASTRGRAKNIQYF | TGTGCCAGCACCCGCGGTCGAGCCAAAAACATTCAGTACTTC
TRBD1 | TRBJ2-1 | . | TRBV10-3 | CAISEGQGVYNEQFF | TGTGCCATCAGTGAGGGTCAGGGGGTTTACAATGAGCAGTTCTTC
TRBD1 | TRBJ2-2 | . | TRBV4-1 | CASIDIEGTSGTAKSNTGELFF | TGCGCCAGCATCGACATCGAAGGTACTTCCGGGACAGCAAAATCGAACACCGGGGAGCTGTTTTTT
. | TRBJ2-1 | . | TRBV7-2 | CASSLGRVNNEQFF | TGTGCCAGCAGCTTAGGGCGGGTAAACAATGAGCAGTTCTTC
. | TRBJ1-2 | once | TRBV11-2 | CASSRTENYGYTF | TGTGCCAGCAGCCGGACAGAAAACTATGGCTACACCTTC
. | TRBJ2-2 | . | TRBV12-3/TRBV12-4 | CASSPPAGELFF | TGTGCCAGCAGTCCCCCCGCCGGGGAGCTGTTTTTT
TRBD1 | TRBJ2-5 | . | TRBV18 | CASSPDLTGGQETQYF | TGTGCCAGCTCACCGGATCTGACAGGGGGCCAAGAGACCCAGTACTTC
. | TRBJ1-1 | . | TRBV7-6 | CASSLSQGYEAFF | TGTGCCAGCAGCTTATCGCAGGGTTATGAAGCTTTCTTT
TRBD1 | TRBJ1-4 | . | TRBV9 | CASSAADRGREKLFF | TGTGCCAGCAGCGCAGCCGACAGGGGGCGGGAAAAACTGTTTTTT
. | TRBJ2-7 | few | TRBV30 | CAWRGPGWYEQYF | TGTGCCTGGAGGGGGCCCGGGTGGTACGAGCAGTACTTC
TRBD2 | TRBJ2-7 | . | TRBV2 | CASSERIGTTVGEQYF | TGTGCCAGCAGTGAACGAATAGGGACTACGGTGGGCGAGCAGTACTTC
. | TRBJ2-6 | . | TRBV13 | CASSLGLGAGGANVLTF | TGTGCCAGCAGCTTAGGACTGGGGGCTGGTGGGGCCAACGTCCTGACTTTC
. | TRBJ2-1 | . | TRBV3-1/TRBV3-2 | CASSPGRGNEQFF | TGTGCCAGCAGCCCGGGGAGGGGGAATGAGCAGTTCTTC
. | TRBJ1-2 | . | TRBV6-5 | CASSPERLGNYGYTF | TGTGCCAGCAGTCCAGAGCGTCTCGGAAACTATGGCTACACCTTC
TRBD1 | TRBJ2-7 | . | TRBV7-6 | CASSKDRAFYEQYF | TGTGCCAGCAGCAAGGACAGGGCTTTCTACGAGCAGTACTTC
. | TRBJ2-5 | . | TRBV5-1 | CASSLAGSQTQYF | TGCGCCAGCAGCTTGGCAGGGTCCCAGACCCAGTACTTC
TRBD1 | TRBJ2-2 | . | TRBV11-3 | CASSFRGGTGVTGELFF | TGTGCCAGCAGCTTTAGAGGGGGAACAGGGGTCACCGGGGAGCTGTTTTTT
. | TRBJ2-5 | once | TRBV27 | CASRAQGVTRETQYF | TGTGCCAGCCGAGCCCAAGGAGTTACGAGAGAGACCCAGTACTTC
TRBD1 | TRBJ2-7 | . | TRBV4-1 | CASKPQGAGTYEQYF | TGCGCCAGCAAGCCACAGGGGGCGGGAACCTACGAGCAGTACTTC
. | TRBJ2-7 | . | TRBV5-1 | CASSLDGIPYEQYF | TGCGCCAGCAGCTTGGACGGGATTCCCTACGAGCAGTACTTC